The rows below give T cell receptor beta chains drawn from one sample of a study of T cell responses to AZD1222 COVID-19 vaccine. Repertoires were generated with immunoSEQ multiplex PCR, while TCRdb's copy carries only in-frame clones and drops some. The top ten clones hold 5% to 7% of a sample with 100,000 to 150,000 clones, over 90% of them seen once. The source material was peripheral blood, sampled on day 0 of AZD1222 vaccination. Receptor source: an adult in good health. Each CDR3 is given with its conserved first and last residue. A D gene is named only where the DNA matches it firmly. Rows may omit the clone size; those that give it use once, few, many or a size class.

j_call,v_call,clone_size,d_call,cdr3_nt,cdr3_aa
TRBJ1-4,TRBV3-1/TRBV3-2,.,.,TGTGCCAGCAGCCAAGATTTTGGGGAAAAACTGTTTTTT,CASSQDFGEKLFF
TRBJ1-1,TRBV4-1,once,.,TGCGCCAGCAGCCGGGTGGGGGCTATGGCTGAAGCTTTCTTT,CASSRVGAMAEAFF
TRBJ1-1,TRBV5-1,.,.,TGCGCCAGCAGCCCCGGTAAGGGCCTTGGGAGCACTGAAGCTTTCTTT,CASSPGKGLGSTEAFF
TRBJ2-3,TRBV4-1,.,.,TGCGCCAGCACGCTCGGACCCCCTGATACGCAGTATTTT,CASTLGPPDTQYF
TRBJ2-3,TRBV9,.,.,TGTGCCAGCAGCCCCCTTCGGAGTGGTACGCAGTATTTT,CASSPLRSGTQYF
TRBJ1-1,TRBV5-4,.,.,TGTGCCAGCAGCTTGGACAGGGCCAACACTGAAGCTTTCTTT,CASSLDRANTEAFF
TRBJ1-1,TRBV13,.,.,TGTGCCAGCAGCTTAGGCCTAATGAACACTGAAGCTTTCTTT,CASSLGLMNTEAFF
TRBJ1-1,TRBV11-2,once,.,TGTGCCAGCAGGCTCGGGAACATGAACACTGAAGCTTTCTTT,CASRLGNMNTEAFF
TRBJ2-5,TRBV11-2,.,.,TGTGCCAGCAGAGGGGACAACCAAGAGACCCAGTACTTC,CASRGDNQETQYF
TRBJ2-1,TRBV7-3,.,TRBD2,TGTGCCAGCAGCTTATCGGGGGGTAGTGGCGATGAGCAGTTCTTC,CASSLSGGSGDEQFF
TRBJ2-7,TRBV6-5,once,.,TGTGCCAGCCGCGACAGAAGTTTGGGGCAGTACTTC,CASRDRSLGQYF
TRBJ1-1,TRBV11-2,.,.,TGTGCCAGCAGCTTAGAGCGGGGAGGGGTTAAAACTTTCTTT,CASSLERGGVKTFF
TRBJ2-1,TRBV4-1,.,.,TGCGCCAGCAGCCAAGAATTCTACAATGAGCAGTTCTTC,CASSQEFYNEQFF
TRBJ2-3,TRBV9,.,.,TGTGCCAGCAGCGTAGATGGGCGGAGCACAGATACGCAGTATTTT,CASSVDGRSTDTQYF
TRBJ1-2,TRBV6-1,.,.,TGTGCCAGCAGTGAGATGCGGGGGGTTGGCTACACCTTC,CASSEMRGVGYTF
TRBJ1-4,TRBV5-1,.,.,TGCGCCAGCAGCTTGTCCGGGGTGGGTGAAAAACTGTTTTTT,CASSLSGVGEKLFF
TRBJ2-1,TRBV12-3/TRBV12-4,.,.,TGTGCCAGCAGTTTTTGGGACCCCAATGAGCAGTTCTTC,CASSFWDPNEQFF
TRBJ1-2,TRBV30,.,TRBD1,TGTGCCTGGAGTACCTCACCGGGACAGCCAGTCTTC,CAWSTSPGQPVF
TRBJ2-1,TRBV5-4,few,.,TGTGCCAGCAGCCCGAGCTGGGGGCGGGACAATGAGCAGTTCTTC,CASSPSWGRDNEQFF
TRBJ2-7,TRBV20-1,once,TRBD2,TGCAGTGCTAGTCTTCGGCGGGAGGGGTCCTACGAGCAGTACTTC,CSASLRREGSYEQYF
TRBJ1-2,TRBV6-5,.,.,TGTGCCAGCAGGGGCGGACAGAAATATGGCTACACCTTC,CASRGGQKYGYTF
TRBJ2-5,TRBV14,few,TRBD1,TGTGCCAGCAGCCTCATACACTCCGGGACAGGGTACCAAGAGACCCAGTACTTC,CASSLIHSGTGYQETQYF
TRBJ2-7,TRBV12-3/TRBV12-4,once,.,TGTGCCAGCAGTGAACGCGCCTACGAGCAGTACTTC,CASSERAYEQYF
TRBJ1-1,TRBV5-1,.,.,TGCGCCAGCAGCCCACAAAAACGGGCCCTGAACACTGAAGCTTTCTTT,CASSPQKRALNTEAFF
TRBJ2-7,TRBV5-8,.,.,TGTGCCAGCACTGAATCCTACGAGCAGTACTTC,CASTESYEQYF
TRBJ1-5,TRBV29-1,.,.,TGCAGCGTTGGGGCCCGAGACCAGCCCCAGCATTTT,CSVGARDQPQHF
TRBJ2-5,TRBV18,.,TRBD2,TGTGCCAGCTCACCTGATGTTGGCGCTGATGTGGTTGTTGGGGGGGGAAAACAAGAGACCCAGTACTTC,CASSPDVGADVVVGGGKQETQYF
TRBJ1-6,TRBV27,.,.,TGTGCCAGCAGTTTGGCCCATTCACCCCTCCACTTT,CASSLAHSPLHF
TRBJ1-2,TRBV9,.,TRBD1,TGTGCCAGCAGCCCCCGGGACAGGGGTGGCTACACCTTC,CASSPRDRGGYTF
TRBJ2-2,TRBV9,.,.,TGTGCCAGCAGTAAATCTTCGGGGACTAACACCGGGGAGCTGTTTTTT,CASSKSSGTNTGELFF
TRBJ2-7,TRBV12-3/TRBV12-4,.,.,TGTGCCAGCAGCTCGGCCTACGAGCAGTACTTC,CASSSAYEQYF
TRBJ1-5,TRBV5-8,.,.,TGTGCCAGCAAGGTAGGGCAGAGCAATCAGCCCCAGCATTTT,CASKVGQSNQPQHF
TRBJ2-4,TRBV11-3,.,.,TGTGCCAGCAGCCCCGAGGTGGGGGGCGCGAACATTCAGTACTTC,CASSPEVGGANIQYF
TRBJ2-2,TRBV4-1,.,TRBD2,TGCGCCAGCAGCCTAACTAGCGATCCCGGGGAGCTGTTTTTT,CASSLTSDPGELFF
TRBJ2-2,TRBV9,.,TRBD1,TGTGCCAGCAGTTTGGACAGGGGACCATCTCTAGACACCGGGGAGCTGTTTTTT,CASSLDRGPSLDTGELFF
TRBJ2-2,TRBV11-2,.,TRBD1,TGTGCCAGCAGCTTGGACAGGGCCACCGGGGAGCTGTTTTTT,CASSLDRATGELFF
TRBJ2-2,TRBV6-5,.,.,TGTGCCAGCACCCCAGTAGGCACCGGGGAGCTGTTTTTT,CASTPVGTGELFF
TRBJ2-7,TRBV11-1,once,TRBD1,TGTGCCAGCAGCTTAGCCGGGACAGGGGCATACGAGCAGTACTTC,CASSLAGTGAYEQYF
TRBJ1-2,TRBV5-5,.,.,TGTGCCAGCAGCTTGGCGGTCGGAGTTGAAGTCTATGGCTACACCTTC,CASSLAVGVEVYGYTF
TRBJ2-1,TRBV27,.,.,TGTGCCAGCAGTTTATCCGCAGTGGGGAATGAGCAGTTCTTC,CASSLSAVGNEQFF
TRBJ2-7,TRBV5-5,.,.,TGTGCCAGCAGGTCAGGACTGCTCTACGAGCAGTACTTC,CASRSGLLYEQYF
TRBJ1-3,TRBV19,few,TRBD1,TGTGCCAGTAGTGTTCCGGGACAGCCCGCAGGAAACACCATATATTTT,CASSVPGQPAGNTIYF
TRBJ1-2,TRBV10-1,.,.,TGCGCCAGCAGTGAGAGCAGGGCTAGGGATGGCTACACCTTC,CASSESRARDGYTF